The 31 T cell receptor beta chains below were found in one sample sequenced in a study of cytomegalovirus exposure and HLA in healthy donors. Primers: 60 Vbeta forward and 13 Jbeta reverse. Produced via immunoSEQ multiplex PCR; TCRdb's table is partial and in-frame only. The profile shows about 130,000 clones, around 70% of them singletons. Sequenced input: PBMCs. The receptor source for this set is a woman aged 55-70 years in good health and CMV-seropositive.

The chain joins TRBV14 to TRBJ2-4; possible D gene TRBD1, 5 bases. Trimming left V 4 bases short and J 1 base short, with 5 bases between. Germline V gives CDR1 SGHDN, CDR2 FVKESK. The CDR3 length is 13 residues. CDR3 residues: CASSRGAKNIQYF. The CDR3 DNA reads TGTGCCAGCAGCCGGGGCGCCAAAAACATTCAGTACTTC.

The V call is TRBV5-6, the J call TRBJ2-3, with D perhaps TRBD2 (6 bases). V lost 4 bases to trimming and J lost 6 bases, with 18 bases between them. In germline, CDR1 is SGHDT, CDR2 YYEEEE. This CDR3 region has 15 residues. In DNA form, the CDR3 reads TGTGCCAGCAGCCGGCCGGGAGTTAACGCGGATACGCAGTATTTT. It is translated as CASSRPGVNADTQYF.

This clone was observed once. CDR3 DNA: TGTGCCAGCAGCGTAGCGGGGGATTACGAGCAGTACTTC. Translated, it gives CASSVAGDYEQYF. The V call is TRBV9, the J call TRBJ2-7, with a possible D match to TRBD2 (6 bases). CDR1 is SGDLS and CDR2 is YYNGEE in the germline V gene. Trimming shortened V by 0 bases and J by 4 bases, and 8 bases separated the two germline ends. The length of the CDR3 is 13 residues.

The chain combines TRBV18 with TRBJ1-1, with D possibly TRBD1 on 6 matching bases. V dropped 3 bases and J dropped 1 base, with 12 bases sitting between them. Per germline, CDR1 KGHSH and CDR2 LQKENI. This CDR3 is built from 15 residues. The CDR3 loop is CASSPPGGQNTEAFF. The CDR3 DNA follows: TGTGCCAGCTCACCGCCGGGGGGGCAGAACACTGAAGCTTTCTTT.

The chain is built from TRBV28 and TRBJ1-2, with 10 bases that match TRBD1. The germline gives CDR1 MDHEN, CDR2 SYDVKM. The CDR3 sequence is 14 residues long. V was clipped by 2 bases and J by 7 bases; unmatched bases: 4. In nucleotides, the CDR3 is TGTGCCAGCAGTTTACTTGGACAGGGGGTTGGCTACACCTTC. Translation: CASSLLGQGVGYTF.

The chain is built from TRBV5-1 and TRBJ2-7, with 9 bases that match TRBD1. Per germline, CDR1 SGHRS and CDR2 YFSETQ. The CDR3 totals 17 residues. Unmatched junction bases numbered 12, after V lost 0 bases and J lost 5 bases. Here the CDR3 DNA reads TGCGCCAGCAGCTTGGTAAAGTGGGACAGGGAAGGTCACGAGCAGTACTTC. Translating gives CASSLVKWDREGHEQYF.

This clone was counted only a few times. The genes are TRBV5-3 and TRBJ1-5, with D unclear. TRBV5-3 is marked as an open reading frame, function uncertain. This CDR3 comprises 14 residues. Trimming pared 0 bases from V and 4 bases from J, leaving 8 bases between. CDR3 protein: CARSLGRRNQPQHF. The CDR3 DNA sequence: TGTGCCAGAAGCTTGGGGAGAAGAAATCAGCCCCAGCATTTT.

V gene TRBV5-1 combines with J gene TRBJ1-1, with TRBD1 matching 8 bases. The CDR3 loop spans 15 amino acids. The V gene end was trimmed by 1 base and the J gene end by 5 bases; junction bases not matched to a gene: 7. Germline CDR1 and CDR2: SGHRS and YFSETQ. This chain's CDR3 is CASSLLAGGATEAFF. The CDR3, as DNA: TGCGCCAGCAGCTTGTTGGCAGGGGGCGCGACTGAAGCTTTCTTT.

CDR3 sequence reads: CASSIKARYGYTF. In DNA form, the CDR3 reads TGTGCCAGTAGTATCAAGGCCAGGTATGGCTACACCTTC. The chain joins TRBV19 to TRBJ1-2; D uncertain. CDR3 size: 13 residues. Trimming removed 3 bases from V and 5 bases from J, with 10 bases in between. The germline gives CDR1 LNHDA, CDR2 SQIVND (reference sequence).

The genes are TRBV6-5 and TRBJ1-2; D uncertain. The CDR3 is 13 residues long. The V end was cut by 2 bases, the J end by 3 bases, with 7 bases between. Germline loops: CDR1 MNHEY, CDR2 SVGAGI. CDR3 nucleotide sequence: TGTGCCAGCAGTTACGAGAGGTACTATGGCTACACCTTC. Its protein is CASSYERYYGYTF.

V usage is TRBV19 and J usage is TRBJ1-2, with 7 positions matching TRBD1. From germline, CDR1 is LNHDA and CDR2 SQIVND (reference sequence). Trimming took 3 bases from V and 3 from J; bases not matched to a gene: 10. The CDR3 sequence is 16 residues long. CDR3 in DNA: TGTGCCAGTAGTATGGGGACAGCAAGCTTAGACTATGGCTACACCTTC. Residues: CASSMGTASLDYGYTF. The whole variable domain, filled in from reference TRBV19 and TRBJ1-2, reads DGGITQSPKYLFRKEGQNVTLSCEQNLNHDAMYWYRQDPGQGLRLIYYSQIVNDFQKGDIAEGYSVSREKKESFPLTVTSAQKNPTAFYLCASSMGTASLDYGYTFGSGTRLTVV.

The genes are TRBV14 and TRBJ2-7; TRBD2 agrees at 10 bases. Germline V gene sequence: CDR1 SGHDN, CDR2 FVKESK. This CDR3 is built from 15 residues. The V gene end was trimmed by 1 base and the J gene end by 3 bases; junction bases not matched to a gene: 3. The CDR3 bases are TGTGCCAGCAGCCAAGGACTAGCGGGCTACTACGAGCAGTACTTC. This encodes CASSQGLAGYYEQYF.

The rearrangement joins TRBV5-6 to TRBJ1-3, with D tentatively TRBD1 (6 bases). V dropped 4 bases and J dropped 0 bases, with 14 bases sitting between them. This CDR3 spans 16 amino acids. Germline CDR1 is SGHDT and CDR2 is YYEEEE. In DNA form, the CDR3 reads TGTGCCAGCAGCCTAGGGGGGGTTAGCTCTGGAAACACCATATATTTT. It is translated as CASSLGGVSSGNTIYF.

The CDR3 DNA reads as TGCGCCAGCAGCTTGTCTAACCAAGAGACCCAGTACTTC. Translating it yields CASSLSNQETQYF. The chain couples TRBV5-1 to TRBJ2-5; D gene uncertain. Looked up from germline, CDR1 is SGHRS and CDR2 is YFSETQ. V was clipped by 1 base and J by 0 bases, with 4 bases between them. The CDR3 sequence is 13 residues long.

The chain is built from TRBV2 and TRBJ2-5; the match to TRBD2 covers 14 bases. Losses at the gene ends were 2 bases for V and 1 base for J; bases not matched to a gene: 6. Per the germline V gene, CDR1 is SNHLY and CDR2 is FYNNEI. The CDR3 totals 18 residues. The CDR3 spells CASSEIGGLAGGQETQYF. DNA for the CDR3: TGTGCCAGCAGTGAAATCGGAGGACTAGCGGGGGGCCAAGAGACCCAGTACTTC.

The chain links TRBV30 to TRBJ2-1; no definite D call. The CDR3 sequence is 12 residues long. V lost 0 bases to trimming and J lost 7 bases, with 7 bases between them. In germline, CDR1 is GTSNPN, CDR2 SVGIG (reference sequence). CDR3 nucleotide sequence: TGTGCCTGGAGTGTACTGAAAAATGAGCAGTTCTTC. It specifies CAWSVLKNEQFF.

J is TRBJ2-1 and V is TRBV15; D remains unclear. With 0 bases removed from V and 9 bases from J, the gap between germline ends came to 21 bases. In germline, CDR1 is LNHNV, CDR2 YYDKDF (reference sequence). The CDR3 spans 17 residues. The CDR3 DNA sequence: TGTGCCACCAGCAGAGAGGAGAGCATTCGCTATGGTGGTGAGCAGTTCTTC. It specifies CATSREESIRYGGEQFF.

This chain's CDR3 is CAILPDPGQGGYTF. The DNA of the CDR3 is TGTGCCATACTCCCCGATCCGGGACAGGGAGGCTACACCTTC. The chain joins TRBV6-1 to TRBJ1-2, with TRBD1 matching 9 bases. The CDR3 is 14 amino acids. Germline lookup yields CDR1 MNHNS and CDR2 SASEGT. V trimming: 10 bases; J trimming: 8 bases; junction bases outside the gene matches: 14.

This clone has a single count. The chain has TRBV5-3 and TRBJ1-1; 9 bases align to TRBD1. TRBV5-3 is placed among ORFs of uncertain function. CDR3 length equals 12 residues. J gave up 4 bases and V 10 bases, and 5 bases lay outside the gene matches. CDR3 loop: CARMTGGTEAFF. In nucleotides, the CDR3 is TGTGCCCGTATGACAGGGGGCACTGAAGCTTTCTTT.

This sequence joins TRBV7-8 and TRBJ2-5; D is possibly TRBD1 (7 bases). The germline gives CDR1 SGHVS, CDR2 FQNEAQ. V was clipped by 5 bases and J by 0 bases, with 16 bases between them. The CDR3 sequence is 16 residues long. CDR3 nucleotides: TGTGCCAGCAGCCCGCCGGAGGGACAGTACCAAGAGACCCAGTACTTC. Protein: CASSPPEGQYQETQYF.

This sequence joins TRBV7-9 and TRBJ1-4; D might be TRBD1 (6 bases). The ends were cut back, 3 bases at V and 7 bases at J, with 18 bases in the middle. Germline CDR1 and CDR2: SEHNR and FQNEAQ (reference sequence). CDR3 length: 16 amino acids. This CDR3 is CASSFPSGTPVEKLFF. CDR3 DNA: TGTGCCAGCAGCTTTCCAAGCGGGACACCAGTTGAAAAACTGTTTTTT. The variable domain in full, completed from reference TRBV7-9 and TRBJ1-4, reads DTGVSQNPRHKITKRGQNVTFRCDPISEHNRLYWYRQTLGQGPEFLTYFQNEAQLEKSRLLSDRFSAERPKGSFSTLEIQRTEQGDSAMYLCASSFPSGTPVEKLFFGSGTQLSVL.

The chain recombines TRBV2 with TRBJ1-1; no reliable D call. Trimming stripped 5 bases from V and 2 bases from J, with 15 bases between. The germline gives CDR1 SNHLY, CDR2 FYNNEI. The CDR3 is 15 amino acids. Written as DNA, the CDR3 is TGTGCCAGCAGTCTCACCCGGACGGGAAACACTGAAGCTTTCTTT. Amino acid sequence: CASSLTRTGNTEAFF. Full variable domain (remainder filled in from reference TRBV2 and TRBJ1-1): EPEVTQTPSHQVTQMGQEVILRCVPISNHLYFYWYRQILGQKVEFLVSFYNNEISEKSEIFDDQFSVERPDGSNFTLKIRSTKLEDSAMYFCASSLTRTGNTEAFFGQGTRLTVV.

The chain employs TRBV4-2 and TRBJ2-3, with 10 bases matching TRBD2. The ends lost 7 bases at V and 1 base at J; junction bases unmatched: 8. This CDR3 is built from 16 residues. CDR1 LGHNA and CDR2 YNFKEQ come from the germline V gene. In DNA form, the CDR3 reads TGTGCCAGCAATAAGAGGAGCGGGAGGGGCACAGATACGCAGTATTTT. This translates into CASNKRSGRGTDTQYF.

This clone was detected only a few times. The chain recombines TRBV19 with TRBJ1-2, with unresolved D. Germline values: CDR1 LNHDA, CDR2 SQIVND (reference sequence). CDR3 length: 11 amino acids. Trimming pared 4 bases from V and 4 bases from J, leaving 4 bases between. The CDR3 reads CASSTSYGYTF. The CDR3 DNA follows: TGTGCCAGTAGTACCAGCTATGGCTACACCTTC. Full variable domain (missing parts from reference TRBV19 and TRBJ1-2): DGGITQSPKYLFRKEGQNVTLSCEQNLNHDAMYWYRQDPGQGLRLIYYSQIVNDFQKGDIAEGYSVSREKKESFPLTVTSAQKNPTAFYLCASSTSYGYTFGSGTRLTVV.

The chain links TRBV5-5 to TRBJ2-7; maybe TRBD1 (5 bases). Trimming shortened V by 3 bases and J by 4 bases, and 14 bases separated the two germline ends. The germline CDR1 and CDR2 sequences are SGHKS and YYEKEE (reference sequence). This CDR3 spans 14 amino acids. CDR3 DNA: TGTGCCAGCAGCTCCGACAGTAATCGATACGAGCAGTACTTC. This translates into CASSSDSNRYEQYF.

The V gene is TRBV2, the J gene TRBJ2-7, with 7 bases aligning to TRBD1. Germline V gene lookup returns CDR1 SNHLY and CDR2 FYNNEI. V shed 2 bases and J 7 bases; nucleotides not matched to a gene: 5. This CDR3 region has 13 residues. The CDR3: CASSEFETGEQYF. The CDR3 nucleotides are TGTGCCAGCAGTGAATTCGAGACAGGGGAGCAGTACTTC. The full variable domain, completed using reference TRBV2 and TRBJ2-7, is EPEVTQTPSHQVTQMGQEVILRCVPISNHLYFYWYRQILGQKVEFLVSFYNNEISEKSEIFDDQFSVERPDGSNFTLKIRSTKLEDSAMYFCASSEFETGEQYFGPGTRLTVT.

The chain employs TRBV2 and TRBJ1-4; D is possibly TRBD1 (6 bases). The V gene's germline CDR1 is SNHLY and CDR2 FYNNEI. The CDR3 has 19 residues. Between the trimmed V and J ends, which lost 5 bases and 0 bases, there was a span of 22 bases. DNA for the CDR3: TGTGCCAGCAGTCGACCTAATGGACAGAGAATAACAACTAATGAAAAACTGTTTTTT. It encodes CASSRPNGQRITTNEKLFF.

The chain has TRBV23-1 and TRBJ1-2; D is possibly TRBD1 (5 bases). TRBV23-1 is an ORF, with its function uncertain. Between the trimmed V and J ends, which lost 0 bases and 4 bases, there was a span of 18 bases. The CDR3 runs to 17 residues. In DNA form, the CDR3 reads TGCGCCAGCAGTCAATCGCGGGACTTCTTACCCTCCTATGGCTACACCTTC. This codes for CASSQSRDFLPSYGYTF.

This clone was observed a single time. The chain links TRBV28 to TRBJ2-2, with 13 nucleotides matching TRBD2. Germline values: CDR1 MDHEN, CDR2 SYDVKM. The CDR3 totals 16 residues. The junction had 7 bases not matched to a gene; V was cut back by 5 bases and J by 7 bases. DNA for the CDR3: TGTGCCAGCAGTCCGAGGACTAGCGGGAGATTCGGGGAGCTGTTTTTT. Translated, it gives CASSPRTSGRFGELFF.

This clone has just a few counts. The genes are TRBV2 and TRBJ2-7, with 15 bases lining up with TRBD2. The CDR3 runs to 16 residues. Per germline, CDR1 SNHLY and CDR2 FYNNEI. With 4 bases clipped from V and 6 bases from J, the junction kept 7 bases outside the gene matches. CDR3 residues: CASSVRTSGRAGEQYF. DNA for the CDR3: TGTGCCAGCAGTGTGAGGACTAGCGGGAGGGCCGGCGAGCAGTACTTC. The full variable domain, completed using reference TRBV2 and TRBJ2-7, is EPEVTQTPSHQVTQMGQEVILRCVPISNHLYFYWYRQILGQKVEFLVSFYNNEISEKSEIFDDQFSVERPDGSNFTLKIRSTKLEDSAMYFCASSVRTSGRAGEQYFGPGTRLTVT.

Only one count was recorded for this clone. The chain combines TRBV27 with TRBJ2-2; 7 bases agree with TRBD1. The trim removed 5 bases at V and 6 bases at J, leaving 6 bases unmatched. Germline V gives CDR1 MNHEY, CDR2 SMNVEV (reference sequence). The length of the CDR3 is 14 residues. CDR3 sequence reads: CASSISDRAGELFF. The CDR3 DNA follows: TGTGCCAGCAGTATCTCAGACAGGGCCGGGGAGCTGTTTTTT.